The clone carrying this T cell receptor (beta chain) was seen a handful of times. A second about 7 to 12 cycle PCR used barcoded and J-beta primers. Using its own MiXCR run on the 5' RACE reads, TCRdb lists one record per CDR3 protein. The sample lists some 920,000 distinct CDR3 sequences; around 54% were seen once. These data originate in a study of blood T cells in healthy people across ages. Sequenced input: blood. The TCR was taken from a woman in her sixties or seventies in good health.

In DNA form, the CDR3 reads TGTGCCAGCAGCTCCCCTGGGGCGGGGATCTATGGCTACACCTTC. It codes for CASSSPGAGIYGYTF. This chain joins TRBV4-2 and TRBJ1-2; D perhaps matches TRBD1 (5 bases). This CDR3 has 15 amino acids. Trimming removed 5 bases at V and 4 bases at J, with 17 bases between. The germline V gene encodes CDR1 LGHNA and CDR2 YNFKEQ.